These 6 T cell receptor beta chains share one sample of origin, sequenced in a study of T cell responses to AZD1222 COVID-19 vaccine. Produced via immunoSEQ multiplex PCR; TCRdb's table is partial and in-frame only. The profile shows over 65,000 clones, about 91% of them singletons. The sample consisted of peripheral blood, taken on day 0 of MenACWY control vaccination. These receptors were obtained from an adult in good health.

V gene TRBV28 combines with J gene TRBJ1-6; D remains unclear. The CDR3 covers 13 residues. V dropped 7 bases and J dropped 10 bases, with 14 bases sitting between them. Germline CDR1 reads MDHEN; CDR2 reads SYDVKM. CDR3 amino acids: CASTRPDGSPLHF. DNA of the CDR3: TGTGCCAGCACCCGTCCGGATGGCTCACCCCTCCACTTT.

The chain joins TRBV30 to TRBJ1-3; D remains ambiguous. The CDR3 covers 14 residues. CDR1 GTSNPN and CDR2 SVGIG come from the germline V gene (reference sequence). V shed 4 bases and J shed 0 bases, with 10 bases lying between them. For the CDR3, the DNA is TGTGCCTGGATTCGGGGATCCTCTGGAAACACCATATATTTT. Translating gives CAWIRGSSGNTIYF.

The chain uses TRBV7-7 and TRBJ2-2; 7 bases are shared with TRBD1. The CDR3 contains 14 residues. With V trimmed by 4 bases and J by 3 bases, 2 bases remained unmatched. Per the germline V gene, CDR1 is SSHAT and CDR2 is FNYEAQ (reference sequence). CDR3 nucleotides: TGTGCCAGCAGCTGGGACAGAGACACCGGGGAGCTGTTTTTT. Protein: CASSWDRDTGELFF.

The chain recombines TRBV19 with TRBJ2-3; the D gene is possibly TRBD2 (5 bases). From germline, CDR1 is LNHDA and CDR2 SQIVND (reference sequence). V dropped 0 bases and J dropped 1 base, with 5 bases sitting between them. The CDR3 totals 14 residues. CDR3 amino acids: CASSIERGTDTQYF. The CDR3 bases are TGTGCCAGTAGTATAGAGCGGGGCACAGATACGCAGTATTTT. Using reference TRBV19 and TRBJ2-3 for the parts outside the CDR3, the full variable domain is DGGITQSPKYLFRKEGQNVTLSCEQNLNHDAMYWYRQDPGQGLRLIYYSQIVNDFQKGDIAEGYSVSREKKESFPLTVTSAQKNPTAFYLCASSIERGTDTQYFGPGTRLTVL.

This rearrangement joins TRBV29-1 to TRBJ2-7, with D possibly matching TRBD1 (5 bases). This CDR3 has 16 residues. From germline, CDR1 is SQVTM and CDR2 ANQGSEA. V dropped 4 bases and J dropped 3 bases, with 22 bases sitting between them. CDR3 loop: CSVVGPGRTLHYEQYF. As DNA, the CDR3 is TGCAGCGTTGTGGGGCCCGGCAGAACTCTACACTACGAGCAGTACTTC.

The rearrangement links TRBV7-2 to TRBJ2-7; no clear D. CDR1 and CDR2 (germline): SGHTA, FQGNSA. The CDR3 is made up of 14 amino acids. V shed 2 bases and J shed 2 bases, with 10 bases lying between them. The CDR3 coding sequence is TGTGCCAGCAGCTTACTAGGCAGAACCTACGAGCAGTACTTC. Translation: CASSLLGRTYEQYF. The variable domain in full, with the rest retrieved from reference TRBV7-2 and TRBJ2-7, is GAGVSQSPSNKVTEKGKDVELRCDPISGHTALYWYRQSLGQGLEFLIYFQGNSAPDKSGLPSDRFSAERTGGSVSTLTIQRTQQEDSAVYLCASSLLGRTYEQYFGPGTRLTVT.